This T cell receptor beta chain was observed in a study of OX40 agonist ivuxolimab in advanced cancers. About this clone itself: Its antigen is not known.

Produced via immunoSEQ multiplex PCR; TCRdb's table is partial and in-frame only. The data contain some 80,000 clones, roughly 90% of them singletons. General observations from the study: In the expanded peripheral T cells, antigen specificity was never determined.

The specimen was CD4+ or CD8+ T cells sorted from blood, collected in a trial of the OX40 agonist ivuxolimab. The source of this sequence is an adult with an advanced solid tumor such as melanoma, head and neck, liver or kidney cancer.

In DNA, the CDR3 is TGTGCCACCAGCCCGAACCCGGGGCTGGTAGATACGCAGTATTTT. Protein product: CATSPNPGLVDTQYF. This rearrangement joins TRBV15 to TRBJ2-3, with D possibly being TRBD1 or TRBD2 (5 bases each). Germline CDR1 and CDR2: LNHNV and YYDKDF (reference sequence). The CDR3 is made up of 15 amino acids. V was trimmed by 5 bases and J by 5 bases, leaving 17 bases between them.